The rows below give T cell receptor beta chains drawn from one sample of a study of cytomegalovirus exposure and HLA in healthy donors. Profiling relied on immunoSEQ multiplex PCR, and the TCRdb table lists in-frame clones only, not all of them. The sample includes around 100,000 clones, approximately 68% of them seen just once. The sequenced sample was PBMCs. These receptors were obtained from a woman in her late teens or twenties in good health and CMV-seropositive. CDR3s include the opening cysteine and the closing phenylalanine or tryptophan. Fields, in order: D gene, clone size, V gene, J gene, CDR3 protein, CDR3 DNA. The D gene is left open where the match is weak. Not all rows give a size; the values are once, few, many and, for expanded clones, a class.

>TRBD2|NA|TRBV7-3|TRBJ2-3
CASSDSGQTSTDTQYF
TGTGCCAGCAGCGATAGCGGGCAGACTAGCACAGATACGCAGTATTTT
>TRBD2|NA|TRBV30|TRBJ2-7
CAWSVEAGGSYEQYF
TGTGCCTGGAGTGTAGAAGCGGGAGGGTCCTACGAGCAGTACTTC
>NA|once|TRBV5-1|TRBJ2-5
CASSLAAVETQYF
TGCGCCAGCAGCTTGGCGGCGGTAGAGACCCAGTACTTC
>NA|many|TRBV5-1|TRBJ2-2
CASSLESGPNTGELFF
TGCGCCAGCAGCTTGGAGAGCGGTCCGAACACCGGGGAGCTGTTTTTT
>TRBD2|few|TRBV6-5|TRBJ2-1
CASSPRLAGGGEQFF
TGTGCCAGCAGCCCCCGACTAGCGGGAGGCGGAGAGCAGTTCTTC
>TRBD1|few|TRBV18|TRBJ1-1
CASSPNRGEAFF
TGTGCCAGCTCCCCCAACAGGGGTGAAGCTTTCTTT
>TRBD1|NA|TRBV2|TRBJ1-2
CASSEAGGQGVGYTF
TGTGCCAGCAGTGAAGCGGGTGGACAGGGCGTTGGCTACACCTTC
>NA|once|TRBV13|TRBJ2-2
CACALAQRHRTVSTGELFF
TGTGCCTGCGCACTCGCCCAAAGACATAGAACGGTTTCGACCGGGGAGCTGTTTTTT
>NA|NA|TRBV27|TRBJ1-5
CASSGLGQPQHF
TGTGCCAGCAGTGGCCTAGGTCAGCCCCAGCATTTT
>NA|NA|TRBV15|TRBJ1-4
CATSRANDGVNEKLFF
TGTGCCACCAGCAGAGCTAATGACGGAGTTAATGAAAAACTGTTTTTT
>TRBD2|NA|TRBV18|TRBJ2-7
CASSPTGTSSYEQYF
TGTGCCAGCTCACCAACCGGGACTAGCTCCTACGAGCAGTACTTC
>NA|NA|TRBV14|TRBJ2-3
CASSQGATLWETQYF
TGTGCCAGCAGCCAAGGGGCGACTCTATGGGAGACGCAGTATTTT
>TRBD1|few|TRBV15|TRBJ2-5
CATSRQGQGETQYF
TGTGCCACCAGCAGACAGGGACAGGGAGAGACCCAGTACTTC
>TRBD2|NA|TRBV7-9|TRBJ2-1
CASSLDAGEWNEQFF
TGTGCCAGCAGCTTAGACGCGGGAGAGTGGAATGAGCAGTTCTTC
>NA|NA|TRBV5-1|TRBJ2-7
CASSRPGYEQYF
TGCGCCAGCAGCCGGCCGGGGTACGAGCAGTACTTC
>TRBD2|NA|TRBV7-8|TRBJ2-1
CASKGLADNEQFF
TGTGCCAGCAAGGGACTAGCGGACAATGAGCAGTTCTTC
>NA|few|TRBV7-6|TRBJ1-5
CASSSTGRGPQHF
TGTGCCAGCAGCTCCACAGGGAGAGGACCCCAGCATTTT
>TRBD1|NA|TRBV15|TRBJ1-4
CATSRARQGATNEKLFF
TGTGCCACCAGCAGAGCGAGACAGGGAGCAACTAATGAAAAACTGTTTTTT
>TRBD2|NA|TRBV27|TRBJ2-3
CASRGGLAGVTQYF
TGTGCCAGCAGAGGCGGACTAGCGGGAGTTACGCAGTATTTT
>NA|few|TRBV15|TRBJ2-6
CATSRDRGTGANVLTF
TGTGCCACCAGCAGAGACAGGGGAACCGGGGCCAACGTCCTGACTTTC
>TRBD2|few|TRBV7-7|TRBJ2-1
CASSVGLAGGSDEQFF
TGTGCTAGCAGCGTCGGACTAGCGGGAGGTAGCGATGAGCAGTTCTTC
>TRBD1|NA|TRBV9|TRBJ2-3
CASSVSPPGTDSTDTQYF
TGTGCCAGCAGCGTATCCCCCCCCGGGACAGATAGCACAGATACGCAGTATTTT
>NA|once|TRBV18|TRBJ2-2
CASSPPTGNTGELFF
TGTGCCAGCTCACCACCGACAGGGAACACCGGGGAGCTGTTTTTT
>TRBD2|NA|TRBV14|TRBJ2-7
CASSQGLSYEQYF
TGTGCCAGCAGCCAGGGACTATCCTACGAGCAGTACTTC
>NA|NA|TRBV4-2|TRBJ2-1
CASSRGDEQFF
TGTGCCAGCAGCCGGGGGGATGAGCAGTTCTTC
>NA|NA|TRBV15|TRBJ1-5
CATSRDPEGGNQPQHF
TGTGCCACCAGCAGAGATCCCGAGGGTGGCAATCAGCCCCAGCATTTT
>NA|NA|TRBV6-6|TRBJ2-3
CASSYSNRETDTQYF
TGTGCCAGCAGTTACTCGAACAGGGAGACAGATACGCAGTATTTT
>NA|NA|TRBV11-2|TRBJ2-7
CASSLDWTTSYEQYF
TGTGCCAGCAGCTTAGATTGGACTACCTCCTACGAGCAGTACTTC
>TRBD1|NA|TRBV18|TRBJ2-7
CASSPLGDRVDEQYF
TGTGCCAGCTCACCACTTGGGGACAGGGTTGACGAGCAGTACTTC
>TRBD1|NA|TRBV30|TRBJ1-1
CASDRGSTEAFF
TGTGCCTCGGACAGGGGGAGTACTGAAGCTTTCTTT
>TRBD2|NA|TRBV6-6|TRBJ2-1
CASTISGAYNEQFF
TGTGCCAGCACCATTAGCGGGGCGTACAATGAGCAGTTCTTC
>NA|NA|TRBV15|TRBJ2-2
CATSRGLRTNTGELFF
TGTGCCACCAGCAGGGGGTTAAGGACTAACACCGGGGAGCTGTTTTTT
>NA|NA|TRBV7-9|TRBJ1-1
CASSLSAGLNLKAFF
TGTGCCAGCAGCTTATCGGCAGGGCTGAATTTGAAAGCTTTCTTT
>NA|NA|TRBV6-1|TRBJ2-5
CASTPGDYQETQYF
TGTGCCAGCACCCCAGGGGATTACCAAGAGACCCAGTACTTC
>NA|NA|TRBV6-4|TRBJ1-1
CASSRQRNTEAFF
TGTGCCAGCAGCCGACAGAGGAACACTGAAGCTTTCTTT
>NA|NA|TRBV7-2|TRBJ2-7
CASSFLGAGYEQYF
TGTGCCAGCAGCTTCCTGGGGGCTGGTTACGAGCAGTACTTC
>NA|NA|TRBV19|TRBJ2-6
CASSMSGGSGANVLTF
TGTGCCAGTAGTATGTCCGGGGGCTCTGGGGCCAACGTCCTGACTTTC
>TRBD2|NA|TRBV19|TRBJ2-1
CASSRSLAVQGYEQFF
TGTGCCAGTAGTAGGTCACTAGCGGTCCAGGGTTATGAGCAGTTCTTC
>TRBD2|once|TRBV19|TRBJ2-1
CASSISGSSYNEQFF
TGTGCCAGTAGTATCAGCGGGAGCTCCTACAATGAGCAGTTCTTC
>TRBD2|NA|TRBV11-3|TRBJ2-1
CASQGASGRGEQFF
TGTGCCAGTCAAGGGGCTAGCGGGAGGGGCGAGCAGTTCTTC
>NA|few|TRBV14|TRBJ2-7
CASSPGPVSYEQYF
TGTGCCAGCAGCCCAGGGCCCGTCTCCTACGAGCAGTACTTC
>NA|NA|TRBV28|TRBJ2-7
CASSLPAASIDEQYF
TGTGCCAGCAGTTTACCAGCGGCGTCTATCGACGAGCAGTACTTC
>NA|NA|TRBV29-1|TRBJ2-2
CSVQRDTITGELFF
TGCAGCGTTCAACGGGACACCATCACCGGGGAGCTGTTTTTT
>NA|NA|TRBV5-1|TRBJ2-7
CASSLASFYEQYF
TGCGCCAGCAGCTTGGCCTCTTTCTACGAGCAGTACTTC
>TRBD2|NA|TRBV18|TRBJ2-1
CASSPPGLAGVYEQFF
TGTGCCAGCTCACCTCCGGGACTAGCGGGAGTTTATGAGCAGTTCTTC
>TRBD1|NA|TRBV19|TRBJ2-7
CASSIMDRTPEQYF
TGTGCCAGTAGTATCATGGACAGGACACCCGAGCAGTACTTC
>NA|NA|TRBV19|TRBJ1-2
CASSNGIGTNYGYTF
TGTGCCAGTAGTAACGGGATAGGGACTAACTATGGCTACACCTTC
>TRBD1|NA|TRBV6-1|TRBJ2-7
CASSDRGTAYEQYF
TGTGCCAGCAGTGATAGGGGGACAGCCTACGAGCAGTACTTC
>TRBD1|NA|TRBV28|TRBJ2-7
CASRASGTGGYEQYF
TGTGCCAGTCGCGCATCCGGGACAGGGGGTTACGAGCAGTACTTC
>NA|NA|TRBV29-1|TRBJ1-1
CSVSKTGTEAFF
TGCAGCGTTTCAAAAACGGGGACTGAAGCTTTCTTT
>TRBD1|NA|TRBV5-1|TRBJ2-7
CASSRSGTGTRSYEQYF
TGCGCCAGCAGCCGTTCCGGGACAGGGACACGCTCCTACGAGCAGTACTTC
>TRBD1|NA|TRBV23-1|TRBJ2-7
CASSPPGQARWEQYF
TGCGCCAGCAGTCCTCCGGGACAGGCACGATGGGAGCAGTACTTC
>TRBD1|NA|TRBV29-1|TRBJ1-1
CSVGDRAIEAFF
TGCAGCGTGGGAGACAGGGCAATTGAAGCTTTCTTT
>TRBD1|NA|TRBV19|TRBJ1-1
CASRPYAGTANTEAFF
TGTGCCAGTAGACCTTACGCCGGGACAGCGAACACTGAAGCTTTCTTT
>NA|NA|TRBV28|TRBJ2-2
CASSFSPTSDSSNTGELFF
TGTGCCAGCAGTTTTTCCCCCACATCGGACAGTTCGAACACCGGGGAGCTGTTTTTT
>TRBD1|NA|TRBV4-3|TRBJ2-4
CASSQDWGQAYIAKNIQYF
TGCGCCAGCAGCCAAGATTGGGGACAGGCATATATAGCCAAAAACATTCAGTACTTC
>TRBD1|NA|TRBV7-8|TRBJ2-2
CASSYMRNRGRTGELFF
TGTGCCAGCAGCTACATGAGGAACAGGGGGCGCACCGGGGAGCTGTTTTTT
>TRBD1|NA|TRBV10-3|TRBJ1-2
CAISESAGGPGGYTF
TGTGCCATCAGTGAGTCTGCAGGGGGCCCGGGTGGCTACACCTTC
>TRBD1|few|TRBV28|TRBJ1-4
CASSTGTGRGGEKLFF
TGTGCCAGCAGCACCGGGACAGGGAGAGGAGGAGAAAAACTGTTTTTT
>NA|NA|TRBV7-2|TRBJ2-1
CASSLDRVEQFF
TGTGCCAGCAGCTTAGACAGGGTTGAGCAGTTCTTC